These 30 T cell receptor beta chains were all obtained from the same sample, sequenced in a study of patients and donors after allogeneic stem cell transplantation. MiXCR, run by TCRdb on the RT-PCR reads, gives a single entry per CDR3 protein. The sample has approximately 160,000 distinct CDR3 sequences; 24% are singletons. Sequencing was done on a sample of blood, either unsorted or a sorted T cell fraction (not recorded which). The source is a human donor who was either an allogeneic HSCT recipient or a stem cell or donor lymphocyte infusion donor (not recorded which). It is not recorded whose cells these are; they may come from a transplant donor.

The chain carries TRBV4-3 and TRBJ2-7, with TRBD2 identical over 11 bases. The CDR3 covers 16 residues. After removal of 1 base from V and 7 bases from J, the junction contained 9 bases not matched to a gene. CDR1 and CDR2 from the germline V gene are LGHNA and YSLEER. For the CDR3, the DNA is TGCGCCAGCAGCCAAGGACTAGCGGGACTCCCTCCTGAGCAGTACTTC. It is translated as CASSQGLAGLPPEQYF.

This clonotype was counted many times. The rearrangement uses TRBV2 and TRBJ1-5; D gene uncertain. Germline V lookup: CDR1 SNHLY, CDR2 FYNNEI. V was pared by 1 base and J by 3 bases, with 10 bases between. This CDR3 contains 15 residues. The CDR3 DNA is TGTGCCAGCAGTGAAGTTTTGGGCAACAATCAGCCCCAGCATTTT. This sequence encodes CASSEVLGNNQPQHF.

This clonotype has just a few counts. The rearrangement links TRBV6-6 to TRBJ2-5, with 8 bases aligning to TRBD2. CDR3 length: 16 residues. CDR1 is MNHNY, CDR2 SVGAGI, per germline (reference sequence). Trimming at V came to 2 bases and at J to 3 bases, leaving 8 bases not matched to a gene. The CDR3 DNA sequence: TGTGCCAGCAGTTACCCCGGGATAGCGGGAAAAGAGACCCAGTACTTC. Its translation is CASSYPGIAGKETQYF.

The rearrangement links TRBV20-1 to TRBJ1-4; D call uncertain. The germline V and J ends were trimmed by 3 bases and 1 base, with 6 bases remaining between them. Germline CDR1 and CDR2: DFQATT and SNEGSKA (reference sequence). The CDR3 is 13 amino acids. The CDR3 sequence is CSASTETNEKLFF. In nucleotides, the CDR3 is TGCAGTGCTAGTACAGAAACTAATGAAAAACTGTTTTTT.

The rearrangement links TRBV4-3 to TRBJ2-5; D assignment may be TRBD1 or TRBD2 (5 bases each). V was cut by 2 bases and J by 4 bases, with 11 bases left in between. The CDR3 sequence is 14 residues long. Germline V lookup: CDR1 LGHNA, CDR2 YSLEER. As DNA, the CDR3 is TGCGCCAGCAGCCAACCCGGGACGGCAGAGACCCAGTACTTC. This gives the protein CASSQPGTAETQYF.

This chain uses TRBV5-1 with TRBJ1-4; D may be TRBD1 (5 bases). This CDR3 comprises 15 residues. The V end lost 4 bases, the J end lost 8 bases, and 18 bases lay between the germline ends. Germline CDR1 reads SGHRS; CDR2 reads YFSETQ. Here the CDR3 reads CASSPSTGTGEKLFF. The CDR3 DNA reads as TGCGCCAGCAGCCCATCGACCGGGACCGGAGAAAAACTGTTTTTT.

This clonotype turned up a few times. This rearrangement joins TRBV20-1 to TRBJ2-7; a possible D gene is TRBD2 (7 bases). This CDR3 comprises 14 residues. Germline-derived CDR1 and CDR2 are DFQATT and SNEGSKA (reference sequence). Deletions cut 6 bases from V and 4 bases from J, with 19 bases between. The CDR3 spells CSAPGGRGNYEQYF. The CDR3 DNA reads as TGCAGTGCCCCGGGGGGCCGGGGAAATTACGAGCAGTACTTC.

The chain carries TRBV7-8 and TRBJ2-3; the match to TRBD2 covers 8 bases. V lost 2 bases and J lost 6; bases outside the gene matches: 10. The CDR3 loop spans 16 amino acids. Per germline, CDR1 SGHVS and CDR2 FQNEAQ. CDR3 region: CASSLLTSGLRDTQYF. The CDR3 bases are TGTGCCAGCAGCTTATTAACTAGCGGACTTCGGGATACGCAGTATTTT.

The chain employs TRBV5-1 and TRBJ2-1; 10 bases agree with TRBD2. The junction had 4 bases not matched to a gene; V was cut back by 4 bases and J by 3 bases. The CDR3 length is 15 residues. Germline V gives CDR1 SGHRS, CDR2 YFSETQ. CDR3 residues: CASSPLAGVYNEQFF. CDR3 sequence (DNA): TGCGCCAGCAGCCCTCTAGCGGGGGTCTACAATGAGCAGTTCTTC.

This clonotype has a handful of counts. This chain connects TRBV29-1 to TRBJ1-2; TRBD1 might be the D (6 bases). V was clipped by 4 bases and J by 2 bases, with 11 bases between them. CDR3 size: 13 residues. Germline CDR1 SQVTM, CDR2 ANQGSEA. CDR3 in amino acids: CSVVHGQNYGYTF. DNA for the CDR3: TGCAGCGTTGTACACGGACAGAACTATGGCTACACCTTC.

The sample holds a few counts of this clonotype. The chain couples TRBV5-1 to TRBJ2-3; no clear D gene. This CDR3 is built from 14 residues. V was shortened by 0 bases and J by 4 bases, with 9 bases between the two germline ends. Germline values: CDR1 SGHRS, CDR2 YFSETQ. The CDR3 protein is CASSLVGGADTQYF. The CDR3 coding sequence is TGCGCCAGCAGCTTGGTTGGCGGCGCAGATACGCAGTATTTT.

This clonotype has more than one count but fewer than ten. The chain employs TRBV20-1 and TRBJ2-1; D uncertain. V was trimmed by 3 bases and J by 4 bases, leaving 10 bases between them. This CDR3 comprises 13 residues. Germline V CDR1 and CDR2: DFQATT, SNEGSKA (reference sequence). CDR3 sequence: CSASSRDYNEQFF. In DNA form, the CDR3 reads TGCAGTGCTAGTTCAAGGGATTACAATGAGCAGTTCTTC.

This clonotype was recorded at least ten times. V usage is TRBV4-1 and J usage is TRBJ1-1; TRBD1 aligns across 7 bases. The CDR3 runs to 14 residues. Germline lookup yields CDR1 MGHRA and CDR2 YSYEKL. V gave up 3 bases and J gave up 3 bases; unmatched junction bases: 4. The CDR3 sequence: CASSQTGLDTEAFF. The CDR3 DNA reads as TGCGCCAGCAGCCAGACAGGGCTCGACACTGAAGCTTTCTTT.

V usage is TRBV20-1 and J usage is TRBJ2-1; 9 bases fit TRBD1. This CDR3 spans 15 amino acids. V shed 0 bases, J shed 6 bases, and the junction held 6 bases outside the gene matches. Germline CDR1 DFQATT, CDR2 SNEGSKA (reference sequence). As DNA, the CDR3 is TGCAGTGCTAGAGATCTGGACAGGGGACTCAATGAGCAGTTCTTC. Protein product: CSARDLDRGLNEQFF.

This sequence joins TRBV5-1 and TRBJ1-1; 7 bases map to TRBD1. V was clipped by 2 bases and J by 6 bases; unmatched bases: 1. The CDR3 length is 12 residues. Looked up from germline, CDR1 is SGHRS and CDR2 is YFSETQ. The CDR3 is CASSFGTAEAFF. CDR3 coding DNA: TGCGCCAGCAGCTTCGGGACAGCTGAAGCTTTCTTT. Full variable domain (outside the CDR3, taken from reference TRBV5-1 and TRBJ1-1): KAGVTQTPRYLIKTRGQQVTLSCSPISGHRSVSWYQQTPGQGLQFLFEYFSETQRNKGNFPGRFSGRQFSNSRSEMNVSTLELGDSALYLCASSFGTAEAFFGQGTRLTVV.

This clonotype was detected ten times or more. The genes are TRBV18 and TRBJ1-1, with 9 positions matching TRBD1. This CDR3 comprises 13 residues. CDR1 is KGHSH and CDR2 is LQKENI in the germline V gene. The trim removed 5 bases at V and 3 bases at J, leaving 1 base unmatched. The chain's CDR3 is CASSRDRDTEAFF. The CDR3 DNA reads TGTGCCAGCTCAAGGGACAGGGACACTGAAGCTTTCTTT.

This clonotype was seen a few times. The chain links TRBV24-1 to TRBJ2-1, with D perhaps matching TRBD1 or TRBD2 (5 bases each). The germline V gene encodes CDR1 KGHDR and CDR2 SFDVKD. This CDR3 comprises 16 residues. V lost 3 bases and J lost 4, with 15 bases in between. The CDR3 region is CATSDNPGTPYNEQFF. The CDR3 region has the DNA TGTGCCACCAGTGATAACCCCGGGACCCCATACAATGAGCAGTTCTTC.

The J gene is TRBJ2-7, the V gene TRBV12-3 or TRBV12-4; perhaps D is TRBD1 or TRBD2 (6 bases each). The CDR3 sequence is 13 residues long. Trimming left V 3 bases short and J 7 bases short, with 13 bases between. As DNA, the CDR3 is TGTGCCAGCAGTTTGACCGGGGGCGATGAGCAGTACTTC. Protein: CASSLTGGDEQYF.

The chain couples TRBV5-1 to TRBJ1-1; 7 bases are a match to TRBD1. V trimming: 0 bases; J trimming: 4 bases; junction bases outside the gene matches: 9. Germline V gene lookup returns CDR1 SGHRS and CDR2 YFSETQ. The CDR3 extends over 16 amino acids. CDR3 DNA: TGCGCCAGCAGCTTGGCGACAGGGAGGATTGGCACTGAAGCTTTCTTT. It is translated as CASSLATGRIGTEAFF.

The gene calls are TRBV5-1 and TRBJ1-4; D ambiguous. This CDR3 is built from 15 residues. The V end lost 5 bases, the J end lost 0 bases, and 11 bases lay between the germline ends. Germline CDR1 and CDR2: SGHRS and YFSETQ. CDR3 protein: CASSKDPPTNEKLFF. The CDR3 nucleotides read TGCGCCAGCAGTAAGGACCCCCCAACTAATGAAAAACTGTTTTTT.

This clonotype occurred once. The rearrangement uses TRBV5-6 and TRBJ2-1; 12 bases are a match to TRBD2. The CDR3 covers 16 residues. Trimming took 3 bases from V and 8 from J; bases not matched to a gene: 9. Germline V gene lookup returns CDR1 SGHDT and CDR2 YYEEEE. The CDR3 sequence: CASSSPLAGGLDEQFF. The CDR3 nucleotides read TGTGCCAGCAGCTCCCCCCTAGCGGGGGGGCTGGATGAGCAGTTCTTC.

A few counts support this clonotype. The V gene is TRBV10-3, the J gene TRBJ1-3; no definite D call. The V gene lost 8 bases and the J gene lost 3 bases, with 8 bases spanning the gap. The CDR3 has 12 amino acids. Per germline, CDR1 ENHRY and CDR2 SYGVKD. The CDR3 nucleotides are TGTGCCATCGTCGTTGATGGAAACACCATATATTTT. This gives the protein CAIVVDGNTIYF.

The chain uses TRBV20-1 and TRBJ1-5; perhaps TRBD1 as D (5 bases). Germline CDR1 and CDR2: DFQATT and SNEGSKA (reference sequence). This CDR3 has 15 residues. V lost 4 bases to trimming and J lost 7 bases, with 20 bases between them. CDR3 nucleotide sequence: TGCAGTGCTACTGCAGGGAACTTAAACATGCAGCCCCAGCATTTT. This translates into CSATAGNLNMQPQHF.

This clonotype appeared a single time. CDR3 protein: CASSLEVGTDEQFF. The CDR3, as DNA: TGTGCCAGCAGCTTAGAGGTCGGGACAGACGAGCAGTTCTTC. V usage is TRBV7-6 and J usage is TRBJ2-1; 7 positions agree with TRBD1. CDR1 is SGHVS, CDR2 FNYEAQ, per germline. The ends lost 1 base at V and 10 bases at J; junction bases unmatched: 7. This CDR3 spans 14 amino acids.

The rearrangement uses TRBV20-1 and TRBJ2-3, with D perhaps matching TRBD2 (5 bases). Per germline, CDR1 DFQATT and CDR2 SNEGSKA (reference sequence). CDR3 length: 14 residues. The germline V and J ends were trimmed by 6 bases and 2 bases, with 15 bases remaining between them. DNA for the CDR3: TGCAGTGCATTGCTTCCGGGGTTCACAGATACGCAGTATTTT. Encoded protein: CSALLPGFTDTQYF.

This chain joins TRBV12-3 or TRBV12-4 and TRBJ1-2; 7 bases map to TRBD1. The CDR3 is made up of 15 amino acids. The V segment lost 6 bases and the J segment 1 base; nucleotides outside the gene matches: 8. The CDR3 sequence: CASSAPTGFNYGYTF. CDR3 nucleotides: TGTGCCAGCAGCGCTCCGACAGGGTTTAACTATGGCTACACCTTC.

This clonotype occurred many times. This chain joins TRBV6-5 and TRBJ1-1; 9 bases agree with TRBD1. The trim removed 5 bases at V and 2 bases at J, leaving 15 bases unmatched. In germline, CDR1 is MNHEY, CDR2 SVGAGI. This CDR3 spans 18 amino acids. This chain's CDR3 is CASSPRGTGMLKNTEAFF. CDR3 DNA sequence: TGTGCCAGCAGTCCTCGAGGGACAGGGATGCTTAAAAACACTGAAGCTTTCTTT.

This chain links TRBV7-9 with TRBJ2-7; TRBD1 matches 7 bases. This CDR3 has 14 residues. Germline-derived CDR1 and CDR2 are SEHNR and FQNEAQ (reference sequence). The V and J ends lost 5 bases and 2 bases, in that order; junction bases with no gene match: 6. Here the CDR3 DNA reads TGTGCCAGCAGCCGAGAGGGGACAGCCTACGAGCAGTACTTC. It translates to CASSREGTAYEQYF.

The chain carries TRBV6-5 and TRBJ2-4, with a possible D match to TRBD2 (6 bases). Trimming left V 5 bases short and J 4 bases short, with 21 bases between. CDR1 MNHEY and CDR2 SVGAGI come from the germline V gene. The CDR3 contains 17 residues. CDR3 sequence: CASSLADLGGGKNIQYF. CDR3 DNA: TGTGCCAGCAGTCTTGCGGACTTGGGGGGTGGGAAAAACATTCAGTACTTC.

This clonotype has just one count. The chain couples TRBV6-5 to TRBJ2-7; D perhaps matches TRBD1 (6 bases). Germline CDR1 and CDR2: MNHEY and SVGAGI. Trimming removed 7 bases from V and 5 bases from J, with 15 bases in between. This CDR3 comprises 13 residues. CDR3 residues: CASTSGRGHEQYF. CDR3 bases: TGTGCCAGCACTTCGGGCAGGGGCCACGAGCAGTACTTC.